This TCR beta chain was captured by sequencing in a study of early T cells in non-severe SARS-CoV-2 infection. As for the study in general: From unsorted whole blood, bulk RNA was sequenced, and the chains remained unpaired.

Germline V gene data show CDR1 as SGDLS and CDR2 as YYNGEE. V lost 4 bases, J lost 7 bases, and 13 bases stayed unmatched. This CDR3 contains 18 residues. Study-level findings and limits: Sequences matched to VDJdb favored anti-spike CD8 responses, while private and CD4 specificities were missed.

Unique molecular identifiers tagged individual cDNA molecules. TCRdb re-analysed the 5' RACE reads in MiXCR, keeping a single row per CDR3 protein. The sample has more than 65,000 distinct CDR3 sequences, about 15% seen once. Only a few counts were recorded for this clonotype. What it binds is not known. This chain joins TRBV9 and TRBJ2-2, with 13 bases matching TRBD2. The material sequenced was whole blood, taken at baseline. This sequence originates from an adult who was a healthcare worker with PCR-confirmed SARS-CoV-2 infection or an uninfected control (not recorded which). The CDR3 here is CASSPRGGLAGRNGELFF. Written as DNA, the CDR3 is TGTGCCAGCAGCCCGAGAGGGGGACTAGCGGGGCGGAACGGGGAGCTGTTTTTT.